The 8 T cell receptor beta chains reported below all come from one sample, sequenced in a study of PD-1 blockade in classical Hodgkin lymphoma. The time point denotes: cycle 4 day 1 (C4D1), after more than 5 weeks of nivolumab. There was relapse after autologous stem cell transplantation in every patient, and there was variation in brentuximab vedotin exposure. Measured with immunoSEQ multiplex PCR; TCRdb has only the in-frame clones, and not every one. The repertoire holds 25,000 or so clones, with approximately 87% as singletons. The specimen comprised peripheral blood mononuclear cells (PBMCs), sampled before the fourth cycle of nivolumab. All receptors come from a human donor with classical Hodgkin lymphoma.

The V and J genes are TRBV6-4 and TRBJ2-2; D call uncertain. CDR1 MRHNA and CDR2 SNTAGT come from the germline V gene. This CDR3 has 14 residues. The V and J ends lost 0 bases and 4 bases respectively, with 6 bases between them. The CDR3, as DNA: TGTGCCAGCAGTGACTCTGTGGGCACCGGGGAGCTGTTTTTT. This encodes CASSDSVGTGELFF.

The J gene is TRBJ2-1, the V gene TRBV5-1; 16 bases agree with TRBD2. The V segment lost 4 bases and the J segment 5 bases; nucleotides outside the gene matches: 6. CDR3 length equals 17 residues. CDR1 and CDR2 (germline): SGHRS, YFSETQ. CDR3 amino acids: CASSAGLAGGPNNEQFF. The CDR3 DNA reads as TGCGCCAGCAGCGCGGGACTAGCGGGAGGGCCGAACAATGAGCAGTTCTTC.

The chain is built from TRBV4-1 and TRBJ1-5; D gene uncertain. Germline CDR1 reads MGHRA; CDR2 reads YSYEKL. The CDR3 is made up of 16 amino acids. V was trimmed by 2 bases and J by 0 bases, leaving 11 bases between them. For the CDR3, the DNA is TGCGCCAGCAGCCAAAGCGGTTTCGATAGCAATCAGCCCCAGCATTTT. Translating gives CASSQSGFDSNQPQHF.

This chain uses TRBV7-9 with TRBJ2-5; 8 bases line up with TRBD2. With V trimmed by 2 bases and J by 1 base, 9 bases remained unmatched. Per germline, CDR1 SEHNR and CDR2 FQNEAQ (reference sequence). The CDR3 sequence is 17 residues long. Here the CDR3 reads CASSLRLAGLFQETQYF. The CDR3 DNA reads as TGTGCCAGCAGCTTACGGCTAGCGGGCCTCTTCCAAGAGACCCAGTACTTC.

The V and J genes are TRBV6-1 and TRBJ1-1; 9 bases map to TRBD1. V was clipped by 6 bases and J by 4 bases; unmatched bases: 0. Germline V gene lookup returns CDR1 MNHNS and CDR2 SASEGT. The CDR3 runs 12 residues. The CDR3 here is CASRTGGTEAFF. The CDR3 bases are TGTGCCAGCAGGACAGGGGGCACTGAAGCTTTCTTT.

CDR3 sequence reads: CASSKTRFLGTDTQYF. In nucleotides, the CDR3 is TGTGCCAGCAGCAAAACGCGGTTTTTAGGCACAGATACGCAGTATTTT. This chain connects TRBV21-1 to TRBJ2-3; TRBD2, the D gene given by the table, was not confirmed from the DNA. TRBV21-1 is reported as a pseudogene. The CDR3 covers 16 residues.

In this sample, this clone turned up a few times. This chain links TRBV5-5 with TRBJ2-5; 11 positions agree with TRBD1. Germline V gives CDR1 SGHKS, CDR2 YYEKEE (reference sequence). The V gene end was trimmed by 0 bases and the J gene end by 8 bases; junction bases not matched to a gene: 3. This CDR3 has 14 amino acids. The CDR3: CASSLGGQGDTQYF. The CDR3 DNA reads as TGTGCCAGCAGCTTGGGGGGACAGGGGGACACCCAGTACTTC.

J is TRBJ2-3 and V is TRBV11-3; maybe TRBD2 (6 bases). Trimming pared 1 base from V and 1 base from J, leaving 21 bases between. Looked up from germline, CDR1 is SGHNT and CDR2 is YENEEA. There are 19 residues in the CDR3. The CDR3 loop reads CASSLGSRLVPGGTDTQYF. Here the CDR3 DNA reads TGTGCCAGCAGCTTAGGGTCTCGACTAGTCCCGGGGGGCACAGATACGCAGTATTTT.